A single sample is the source of the 9 T cell receptor beta chains below, sequenced in a study of blood T cell repertoires in COVID-19. Here immunoSEQ multiplex PCR was the method, and the copy in TCRdb shows in-frame clones only, minus some. The profile shows 60,000 to 85,000 clones, just under 85% of them singletons. The sample was peripheral blood. The receptors were gathered from a man between 65 and 85 years old with acute or convalescent COVID-19.

The chain uses TRBV5-6 and TRBJ2-1; possibly TRBD2 for D (6 bases). Per germline, CDR1 SGHDT and CDR2 YYEEEE. The CDR3 consists of 17 residues. V lost 3 bases and J 0 bases, leaving 16 bases between the germline ends. The CDR3 coding sequence is TGTGCCAGCAGCTACCCCAGCGGGCTAGTCTCCTACAATGAGCAGTTCTTC. This codes for CASSYPSGLVSYNEQFF.

This clone was seen only a few times. The gene calls are TRBV19 and TRBJ2-5; 8 bases agree with TRBD2. The J segment lost 4 bases and the V segment lost 8 bases, leaving 12 bases of the junction unmatched. The CDR3 runs to 15 residues. Germline CDR1 reads LNHDA; CDR2 reads SQIVND (reference sequence). Written as DNA, the CDR3 is TGTGCCAGTCGCCGAGAGGGGCTAGCGGGAGAGACCCAGTACTTC. It yields the protein CASRREGLAGETQYF.

The gene calls are TRBV12-3 or TRBV12-4 and TRBJ1-6, with D unresolved. This CDR3 spans 13 amino acids. V lost 0 bases and J lost 8, with 5 bases in between. CDR3 coding DNA: TGTGCCAGCAGTTTAGCGCGGGATTCACCCCTCCACTTT. It translates to CASSLARDSPLHF.

There are a few counts of this clone. The chain joins TRBV5-1 to TRBJ2-5, with D possibly matching TRBD1 (7 bases). Germline V lookup: CDR1 SGHRS, CDR2 YFSETQ. V shed 6 bases and J shed 6 bases, with 15 bases lying between them. This CDR3 spans 13 amino acids. As DNA, the CDR3 is TGCGCCAGCAACGGTGGAGGGGGCAAGACCCAGTACTTC. Its translation is CASNGGGGKTQYF.

V is TRBV9 and J is TRBJ1-2; a possible D gene is TRBD1 (6 bases). V was trimmed by 4 bases and J by 7 bases, leaving 17 bases between them. Germline V gives CDR1 SGDLS, CDR2 YYNGEE. The CDR3 length is 14 residues. CDR3 protein: CASSPQGRISGYTF. The CDR3 bases are TGTGCCAGCAGCCCCCAGGGGCGAATCTCTGGCTACACCTTC. The full variable domain, its missing parts supplied by reference TRBV9 and TRBJ1-2, is DSGVTQTPKHLITATGQRVTLRCSPRSGDLSVYWYQQSLDQGLQFLIQYYNGEERAKGNILERFSAQQFPDLHSELNLSSLELGDSALYFCASSPQGRISGYTFGSGTRLTVV.

About this clone: A junction end diverges from the germline sequence, so it may reflect a read error. The chain couples TRBV7-9 to TRBJ1-3; D unclear. The CDR3 is 13 residues long. The V gene's germline CDR1 is SEHNR and CDR2 FQNEAQ (reference sequence). CDR3 nucleotide sequence: TGTGCCAGCAGCTCCCCTCCGGGAACCACCATATATTTT. It is translated as CASSSPPGTTIYF.

The chain joins TRBV4-1 to TRBJ2-1; 9 nucleotides line up with TRBD1. V lost 2 bases, J lost 6 bases, and 8 bases stayed unmatched. The CDR3 is 16 amino acids. Germline V gene data show CDR1 as MGHRA and CDR2 as YSYEKL. CDR3 loop: CASSQRHGQGTNEQFF. The CDR3 coding sequence is TGCGCCAGCAGCCAACGACACGGACAGGGGACCAATGAGCAGTTCTTC.

CDR3: CASSQEPTGNEKLFF. The DNA of the CDR3 is TGCGCCAGCAGCCAAGAGCCGACAGGGAATGAAAAACTGTTTTTT. The V and J genes are TRBV4-1 and TRBJ1-4; 7 nucleotides match TRBD1. The V gene end was trimmed by 0 bases and the J gene end by 5 bases; junction bases not matched to a gene: 3. The germline V gene has CDR1 MGHRA and CDR2 YSYEKL. The CDR3 contains 15 residues.

This chain joins TRBV19 and TRBJ2-7; tentatively, D is TRBD1 (6 bases). The CDR3 runs 14 residues. Deletions cut 6 bases from V and 3 bases from J, with 15 bases between. The V gene's germline CDR1 is LNHDA and CDR2 SQIVND (reference sequence). In DNA, the CDR3 is TGTGCCAGTAGCTCCGGGACACCTCTCTACGAGCAGTACTTC. It yields the protein CASSSGTPLYEQYF.